This T cell receptor (beta chain) is drawn from a study of blood T cells in healthy people across ages. Points from the study as a whole: Fewer expanded clones and more diversity marked long-lived versus aged donors.

Alongside a J-beta primer mix, a sample-barcoded 5' primer served in a second PCR lasting roughly 6 to 12 cycles. One entry per CDR3 protein results from TCRdb running MiXCR on the 5' RACE reads. The data contain 790,000 or so distinct CDR3 sequences, 56% of them singletons. There are 14 residues in the CDR3. Germline lookup yields CDR1 MGHDK and CDR2 SYGVNS. V was clipped by 1 base and J by 0 bases, with 5 bases between them. The authors drew around 11 milliliters of peripheral blood from each donor. This clonotype came up a few times. The antigen remains unidentified. The sequenced sample was blood. The chain combines TRBV25-1 with TRBJ2-3, with D uncertain. The sequence was obtained from a man aged 35-49 years in good health. The CDR3 region is CASSEWVSTDTQYF. The CDR3 DNA reads as TGTGCCAGCAGTGAATGGGTTAGCACAGATACGCAGTATTTT. The full variable domain, completed using reference TRBV25-1 and TRBJ2-3, is EADIYQTPRYLVIGTGKKITLECSQTMGHDKMYWYQQDPGMELHLIHYSYGVNSTEKGDLSSESTVSRIRTEHFPLTLESARPSHTSQYLCASSEWVSTDTQYFGPGTRLTVL.